These 29 T cell receptor beta chains were all obtained from the same sample, sequenced in a study of blood T cell repertoires in COVID-19. Clones were sequenced by immunoSEQ multiplex PCR, and TCRdb holds only the in-frame ones, with some missing. This sample yields under 300,000 clones, of which roughly 83% are seen a single time; 3.5% to 5.5% belongs to the top ten. The sequenced material came from peripheral blood. The receptors come from a man in his 60s who had recovered from COVID-19.

The rearrangement joins TRBV5-1 to TRBJ2-1, with TRBD2 matching over 14 bases. J was trimmed by 8 bases and V by 6 bases; bases with no gene match: 13. This CDR3 contains 17 residues. Germline CDR1 reads SGHRS; CDR2 reads YFSETQ. CDR3 residues: CASTPPGLAGAGDEQFF. CDR3 DNA: TGCGCCAGCACGCCTCCGGGACTAGCGGGAGCGGGGGATGAGCAGTTCTTC.

This clone was seen more than once but under ten times. The chain links TRBV2 to TRBJ2-7, with TRBD1 as a possible D gene (6 bases). V was trimmed by 3 bases and J by 12 bases, leaving 9 bases between them. This CDR3 is 10 amino acids long. CDR1 SNHLY and CDR2 FYNNEI come from the germline V gene. CDR3 sequence reads: CASSDRGSYF. The CDR3 coding sequence is TGTGCCAGCAGTGACAGGGGATCGTACTTC.

This clone was observed a handful of times. V is TRBV2 and J is TRBJ2-5; D remains unclear. V was cut by 7 bases and J by 1 base, with 10 bases left in between. The CDR3 sequence is 13 residues long. Germline-derived CDR1 and CDR2 are SNHLY and FYNNEI. The CDR3 reads CASTQFSQETQYF. The CDR3 DNA is TGTGCCAGCACCCAGTTTTCCCAAGAGACCCAGTACTTC. The whole variable domain, filled in from reference TRBV2 and TRBJ2-5, reads EPEVTQTPSHQVTQMGQEVILRCVPISNHLYFYWYRQILGQKVEFLVSFYNNEISEKSEIFDDQFSVERPDGSNFTLKIRSTKLEDSAMYFCASTQFSQETQYFGPGTRLLVL.

The chain has TRBV7-6 and TRBJ2-1; possibly TRBD2 for D (5 bases). The germline CDR1 and CDR2 sequences are SGHVS and FNYEAQ. The length of the CDR3 is 18 residues. Trimming took 2 bases from V and 2 from J, leaving 19 bases between them. The CDR3 reads CASSLNGLDSSAYNEQFF. As DNA, the CDR3 is TGTGCCAGCAGCTTAAACGGACTGGACTCCAGCGCCTACAATGAGCAGTTCTTC.

The CDR3 sequence is CASSLAGGLSYEQYF. The DNA for the CDR3 is TGTGCCAGCAGCTTGGCGGGGGGTCTCTCCTACGAGCAGTACTTC. This rearrangement joins TRBV7-2 to TRBJ2-7; the match to TRBD2 covers 8 bases. V gave up 3 bases and J gave up 0 bases; unmatched junction bases: 4. Per germline, CDR1 SGHTA and CDR2 FQGNSA. The CDR3 is made up of 15 amino acids.

The V call is TRBV11-2, the J call TRBJ2-2; maybe TRBD2 (6 bases). The V and J ends lost 0 bases and 5 bases respectively, with 13 bases between them. Germline V CDR1 and CDR2: SGHAT, FQNNGV. This CDR3 has 16 amino acids. The CDR3 protein is CASSLDPLGLTGELFF. CDR3 in DNA: TGTGCCAGCAGCTTAGATCCGTTGGGACTTACCGGGGAGCTGTTTTTT.

The chain uses TRBV6-5 and TRBJ2-5; 10 nucleotides align to TRBD2. This CDR3 is built from 14 residues. Unmatched junction bases numbered 7, after V lost 8 bases and J lost 4 bases. The germline V gene encodes CDR1 MNHEY and CDR2 SVGAGI. CDR3 protein: CASDLAGAGETQYF. CDR3 sequence (DNA): TGTGCCAGCGACCTAGCGGGAGCAGGAGAGACCCAGTACTTC.

V and J are TRBV9 and TRBJ2-4; TRBD2 aligns across 9 bases. In germline, CDR1 is SGDLS, CDR2 YYNGEE. The CDR3 is 17 amino acids. Germline trimming cut 0 bases from V and 2 bases from J; bases unmatched to any gene: 6. The CDR3 protein is CASSVDTPSGTKNIQYF. In DNA form, the CDR3 reads TGTGCCAGCAGCGTAGACACCCCTAGCGGGACCAAAAACATTCAGTACTTC.

The J gene is TRBJ1-1, the V gene TRBV5-8; D is unclear. Germline-derived CDR1 and CDR2 are SGHTS and YDEGEE. V lost 4 bases and J 12 bases, leaving 19 bases between the germline ends. The CDR3 runs 13 residues. The CDR3 DNA reads as TGTGCCAGCAGCCGATTTTCCGACAACTTCCCTTTCTTT. Encoded protein: CASSRFSDNFPFF.

This clone was observed a single time. CDR3 bases: TGTGCCACCAGTGATTTAGCGGGGTCTCACACCGGGGAGCTGTTTTTT. As protein: CATSDLAGSHTGELFF. This chain links TRBV24-1 with TRBJ2-2, with 7 positions matching TRBD2. The CDR3 runs 16 residues. Germline CDR1 reads KGHDR; CDR2 reads SFDVKD. V shed 1 base and J 3 bases; nucleotides not matched to a gene: 4.

The J gene is TRBJ1-2, the V gene TRBV4-1, with 12 bases lining up with TRBD1. The CDR3 length is 17 residues. CDR1 is MGHRA and CDR2 is YSYEKL in the germline V gene. V trimming: 3 bases; J trimming: 3 bases; junction bases outside the gene matches: 8. CDR3 DNA sequence: TGCGCCAGCAGCCATGGCGGGACAGGGGGCATGGACTATGGCTACACCTTC. It translates to CASSHGGTGGMDYGYTF.

This clone was picked up a small number of times. The gene calls are TRBV7-2 and TRBJ2-7, with 10 bases matching TRBD2. CDR1 SGHTA and CDR2 FQGNSA come from the germline V gene. Losses at the gene ends were 5 bases for V and 5 bases for J; bases not matched to a gene: 9. This CDR3 comprises 15 residues. The CDR3 DNA is TGTGCCAGCAGCCCGCTAGCGGGGGCCCGGAACGAGCAGTACTTC. It translates to CASSPLAGARNEQYF.

The genes are TRBV7-2 and TRBJ2-6, with D unclear. The CDR3 contains 16 residues. Looked up from germline, CDR1 is SGHTA and CDR2 is FQGNSA. The germline V and J ends were trimmed by 4 bases and 0 bases, with 10 bases remaining between them. This CDR3 reads CASSSSRVSGANVLTF. The CDR3 coding sequence is TGTGCCAGCAGCTCGTCCCGCGTCTCTGGGGCCAACGTCCTGACTTTC.

Comments on this clone: Other DNA sequences of this sample code for an identical CDR3. The gene calls are TRBV3-1 (or the pseudogene TRBV3-2) and TRBJ1-5; tentatively, D is TRBD1 (5 bases). Trimming cost V 1 base and J 7 bases, with 11 bases left between them. Per germline, CDR1 LGHDT and CDR2 YNNKEL (reference sequence). The CDR3 has 14 amino acids. The CDR3 region is CASSQAGIGQPQHF. As DNA, the CDR3 is TGTGCCAGCAGCCAAGCAGGGATTGGGCAGCCCCAGCATTTT.

The chain employs TRBV5-1 and TRBJ2-5; the match to TRBD2 covers 8 bases. The CDR3 loop spans 16 amino acids. The J segment lost 1 base and the V segment lost 0 bases, leaving 5 bases of the junction unmatched. In germline, CDR1 is SGHRS, CDR2 YFSETQ. The CDR3 DNA is TGCGCCAGCAGCTTGGCTCCTAGCGGGCTCCAAGAGACCCAGTACTTC. It codes for CASSLAPSGLQETQYF. The full variable domain, rest sourced from reference TRBV5-1 and TRBJ2-5, is KAGVTQTPRYLIKTRGQQVTLSCSPISGHRSVSWYQQTPGQGLQFLFEYFSETQRNKGNFPGRFSGRQFSNSRSEMNVSTLELGDSALYLCASSLAPSGLQETQYFGPGTRLLVL.

This chain joins TRBV2 and TRBJ2-1; D uncertain. With 2 bases removed from V and 1 base from J, the gap between germline ends came to 6 bases. Germline CDR1 and CDR2: SNHLY and FYNNEI. The CDR3 loop spans 14 amino acids. CDR3 bases: TGTGCCAGCAGTGAACGTTTTTCCTACAATGAGCAGTTCTTC. It specifies CASSERFSYNEQFF.

The J gene is TRBJ1-4, the V gene TRBV5-1; 10 nucleotides align to TRBD1. Germline V gives CDR1 SGHRS, CDR2 YFSETQ. The trim removed 0 bases at V and 0 bases at J, leaving 5 bases unmatched. The CDR3 is made up of 18 amino acids. CDR3: CASSLAWDRGTTNEKLFF. The CDR3 nucleotides are TGCGCCAGCAGCTTGGCCTGGGACAGGGGAACAACTAATGAAAAACTGTTTTTT.

The chain links TRBV6-5 to TRBJ2-2, with unresolved D. Trimming cost V 6 bases and J 1 base, with 6 bases left between them. This CDR3 comprises 13 residues. In germline, CDR1 is MNHEY, CDR2 SVGAGI. CDR3 coding DNA: TGTGCCAGCAGACAACAGAACACCGGGGAGCTGTTTTTT. This codes for CASRQQNTGELFF.

The gene calls are TRBV6-4 and TRBJ1-1; 9 bases are a match to TRBD1. V shed 4 bases, J shed 5 bases, and the junction held 11 bases outside the gene matches. This CDR3 has 16 residues. In germline, CDR1 is MRHNA, CDR2 SNTAGT. CDR3 region: CASSVPGQGFGTEAFF. The CDR3 bases are TGTGCCAGCAGTGTCCCGGGACAGGGATTTGGGACTGAAGCTTTCTTT.

The chain links TRBV7-3 to TRBJ2-6; D call uncertain. This CDR3 is built from 17 residues. The germline V gene has CDR1 SGHTA and CDR2 FQGTGA. V dropped 8 bases and J dropped 0 bases, with 17 bases sitting between them. The CDR3 DNA follows: TGTGCCAGCGGCGAGCAGGCCGTCGGCTCTGGGGCCAACGTCCTGACTTTC. Its protein product is CASGEQAVGSGANVLTF.

The CDR3 nucleotides are TGTGCCAGCAGCAGGACAGGGGACACTGAAGCTTTCTTT. It yields the protein CASSRTGDTEAFF. The rearrangement uses TRBV6-5 and TRBJ1-1; 9 nucleotides match TRBD1. Germline assignment: CDR1 MNHEY and CDR2 SVGAGI. This CDR3 comprises 13 residues. Losses at the gene ends were 6 bases for V and 3 bases for J; bases not matched to a gene: 2.

The V and J genes are TRBV5-4 and TRBJ1-3; 8 nucleotides line up with TRBD1. This CDR3 has 14 residues. The junction had 4 bases not matched to a gene; V was cut back by 4 bases and J by 4 bases. Germline V gene lookup returns CDR1 SGHNT and CDR2 YYREEE (reference sequence). CDR3 DNA sequence: TGTGCCAGCAGCCCGGGGACAGGAGGAAACACCATATATTTT. Translation gives CASSPGTGGNTIYF.

This clone was seen once. V is TRBV19 and J is TRBJ2-1; 7 bases are shared with TRBD2. The CDR3 is 17 amino acids. V dropped 3 bases and J dropped 3; count of bases not matched to a gene: 11. Germline-derived CDR1 and CDR2 are LNHDA and SQIVND (reference sequence). The CDR3 nucleotides read TGTGCCAGTAGTATTAGGCCTTGGGGCGGGGGCTACAATGAGCAGTTCTTC. Protein: CASSIRPWGGGYNEQFF.

This sequence joins TRBV5-1 and TRBJ2-7, with TRBD1 matching 8 bases. CDR1 is SGHRS, CDR2 YFSETQ, per germline. J was trimmed by 4 bases and V by 5 bases; bases with no gene match: 11. The CDR3 contains 15 residues. The CDR3 loop reads CASRASADRGYEQYF. The DNA for the CDR3 is TGCGCCAGCAGAGCTTCCGCCGACAGGGGTTACGAGCAGTACTTC.

The chain couples TRBV5-6 to TRBJ2-4; the D is unclear. Trimming pared 7 bases from V and 0 bases from J, leaving 8 bases between. This CDR3 is 13 amino acids long. The germline CDR1 and CDR2 sequences are SGHDT and YYEEEE. CDR3 DNA: TGTGCCAGCCAAAGCGTAGCCAAAAACATTCAGTACTTC. Protein: CASQSVAKNIQYF.

The chain employs TRBV29-1 and TRBJ2-5; 12 nucleotides line up with TRBD2. The V gene's germline CDR1 is SQVTM and CDR2 ANQGSEA. Losses at the gene ends were 4 bases for V and 7 bases for J; bases not matched to a gene: 4. This CDR3 contains 13 residues. The CDR3 protein is CSVALAGGGTQYF. The CDR3 DNA sequence: TGCAGCGTTGCACTAGCGGGGGGAGGGACCCAGTACTTC. The full variable domain, with the rest looked up from reference TRBV29-1 and TRBJ2-5, is SAVISQKPSRDICQRGTSLTIQCQVDSQVTMMFWYRQQPGQSLTLIATANQGSEATYESGFVIDKFPISRPNLTFSTLTVSNMSPEDSSIYLCSVALAGGGTQYFGPGTRLLVL.

This clone occurred a few times. The V and J genes are TRBV6-6 and TRBJ1-3, with TRBD1 matching over 10 bases. The germline V gene encodes CDR1 MNHNY and CDR2 SVGAGI (reference sequence). The CDR3 has 18 residues. V shed 5 bases and J 0 bases; nucleotides not matched to a gene: 10. CDR3 residues: CASSPIATGGFSGNTIYF. CDR3 nucleotides: TGTGCCAGCAGTCCTATCGCGACAGGGGGCTTCTCTGGAAACACCATATATTTT.

The chain carries TRBV3-1 (or the pseudogene TRBV3-2) and TRBJ2-1, with 8 bases fitting TRBD1. The CDR3 has 16 residues. Germline V gives CDR1 LGHDT, CDR2 YNNKEL (reference sequence). J was trimmed by 8 bases and V by 1 base; bases with no gene match: 10. For the CDR3, the DNA is TGTGCCAGCAGCCAAGTCCCTGGACAGGGAGTAGATGAGCAGTTCTTC. This codes for CASSQVPGQGVDEQFF.

This clone was observed a single time. This rearrangement joins TRBV5-1 to TRBJ2-5; 9 nucleotides agree with TRBD2. Germline V gene data show CDR1 as SGHRS and CDR2 as YFSETQ. The J segment lost 5 bases and the V segment lost 0 bases, leaving 5 bases of the junction unmatched. This CDR3 comprises 15 residues. This CDR3 reads CASSLGSAGGETQYF. The CDR3 DNA reads as TGCGCCAGCAGCTTGGGGTCGGCGGGAGGGGAGACCCAGTACTTC.